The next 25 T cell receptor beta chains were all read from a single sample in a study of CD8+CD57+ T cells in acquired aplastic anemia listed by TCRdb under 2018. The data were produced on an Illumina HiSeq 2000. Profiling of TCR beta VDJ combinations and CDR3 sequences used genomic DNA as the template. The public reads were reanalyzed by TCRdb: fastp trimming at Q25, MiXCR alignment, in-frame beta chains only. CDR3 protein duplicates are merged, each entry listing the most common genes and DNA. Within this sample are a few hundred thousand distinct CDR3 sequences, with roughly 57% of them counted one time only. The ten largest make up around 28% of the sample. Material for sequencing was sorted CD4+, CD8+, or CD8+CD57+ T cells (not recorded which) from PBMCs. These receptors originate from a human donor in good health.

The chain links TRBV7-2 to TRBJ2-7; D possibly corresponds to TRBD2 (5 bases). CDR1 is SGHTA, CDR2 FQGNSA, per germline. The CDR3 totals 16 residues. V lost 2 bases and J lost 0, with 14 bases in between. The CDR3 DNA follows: TGTGCCAGCAGCTTAACCGCGGACTGGTTCTCCTACGAGCAGTACTTC. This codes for CASSLTADWFSYEQYF.

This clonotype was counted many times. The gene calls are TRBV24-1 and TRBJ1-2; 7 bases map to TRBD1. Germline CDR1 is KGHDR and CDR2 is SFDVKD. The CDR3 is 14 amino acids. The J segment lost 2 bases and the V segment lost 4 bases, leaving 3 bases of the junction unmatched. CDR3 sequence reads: CATSEPDRNYGYTF. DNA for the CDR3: TGTGCCACCAGTGAACCGGACAGGAACTATGGCTACACCTTC.

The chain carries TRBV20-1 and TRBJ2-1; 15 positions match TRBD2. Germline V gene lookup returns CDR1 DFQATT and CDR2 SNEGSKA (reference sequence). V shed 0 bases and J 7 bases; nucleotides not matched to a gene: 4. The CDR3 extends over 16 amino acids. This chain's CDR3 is CSARDRTSGRVNEQFF. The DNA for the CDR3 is TGCAGTGCTAGAGATAGGACTAGCGGGAGGGTAAATGAGCAGTTCTTC.

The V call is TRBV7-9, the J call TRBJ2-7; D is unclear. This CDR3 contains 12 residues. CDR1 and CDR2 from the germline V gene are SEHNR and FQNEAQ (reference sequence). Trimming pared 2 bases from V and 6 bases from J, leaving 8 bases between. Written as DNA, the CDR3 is TGTGCCAGCAGCTTAATACCGGGCGAGCAGTACTTC. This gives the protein CASSLIPGEQYF.

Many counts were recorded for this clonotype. CDR3 protein: CASSQVQGAGELFF. DNA for the CDR3: TGCGCCAGCAGCCAAGTACAGGGGGCCGGGGAGCTGTTTTTT. The chain is built from TRBV4-1 and TRBJ2-2; TRBD1 aligns across 8 bases. The V segment lost 1 base and the J segment 6 bases; nucleotides outside the gene matches: 1. Germline CDR1 MGHRA, CDR2 YSYEKL. This CDR3 is built from 14 residues.

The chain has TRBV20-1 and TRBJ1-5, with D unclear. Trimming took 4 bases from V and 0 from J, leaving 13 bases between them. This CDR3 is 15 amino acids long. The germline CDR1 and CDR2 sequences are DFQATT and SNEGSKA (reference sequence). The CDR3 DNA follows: TGCAGTGCTAAGACGGGAAGTTATAGCAATCAGCCCCAGCATTTT. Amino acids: CSAKTGSYSNQPQHF.

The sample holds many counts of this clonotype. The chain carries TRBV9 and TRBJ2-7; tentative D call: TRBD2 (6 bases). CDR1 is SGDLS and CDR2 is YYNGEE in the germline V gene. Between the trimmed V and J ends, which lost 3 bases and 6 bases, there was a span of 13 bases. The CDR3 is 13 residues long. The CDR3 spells CASSGEESLEQYF. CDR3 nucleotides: TGTGCCAGCAGCGGGGAGGAGAGTCTCGAGCAGTACTTC.

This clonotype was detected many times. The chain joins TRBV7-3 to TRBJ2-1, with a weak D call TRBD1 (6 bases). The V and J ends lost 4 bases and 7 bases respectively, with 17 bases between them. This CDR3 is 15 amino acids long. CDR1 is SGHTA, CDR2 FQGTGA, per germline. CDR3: CASSSQGSGFNEQFF. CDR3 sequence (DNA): TGTGCCAGCAGCTCGCAGGGGTCAGGATTTAATGAGCAGTTCTTC.

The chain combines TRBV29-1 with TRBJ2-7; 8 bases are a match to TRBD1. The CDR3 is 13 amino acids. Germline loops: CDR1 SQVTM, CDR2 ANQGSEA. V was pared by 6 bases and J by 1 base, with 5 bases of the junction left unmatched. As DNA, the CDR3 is TGCAGCGTGTCGGGACAGGATTCCTACGAGCAGTACTTC. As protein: CSVSGQDSYEQYF.

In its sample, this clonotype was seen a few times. The CDR3 sequence: CSARVVGTGGVHNEQFF. DNA for the CDR3: TGCAGTGCTAGAGTTGTAGGGACAGGGGGCGTCCACAATGAGCAGTTCTTC. This chain joins TRBV20-1 and TRBJ2-1; 12 bases match TRBD1. Germline V gene data show CDR1 as DFQATT and CDR2 as SNEGSKA (reference sequence). Germline trimming cut 1 base from V and 5 bases from J; bases unmatched to any gene: 9. This CDR3 is built from 17 residues.

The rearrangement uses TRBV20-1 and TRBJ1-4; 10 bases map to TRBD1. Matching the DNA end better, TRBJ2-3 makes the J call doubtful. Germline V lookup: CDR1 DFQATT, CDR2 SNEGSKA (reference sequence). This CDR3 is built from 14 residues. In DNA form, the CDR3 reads TGCAGTGCGGATGGACAGGGGGGTCCAGATACGCAGTATTTT. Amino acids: CSADGQGGPDTQYF.

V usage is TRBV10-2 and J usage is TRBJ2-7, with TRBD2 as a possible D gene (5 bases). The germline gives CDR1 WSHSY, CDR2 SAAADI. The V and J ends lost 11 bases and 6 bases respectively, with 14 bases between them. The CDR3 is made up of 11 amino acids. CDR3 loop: CAAGTIGEQYF. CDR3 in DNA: TGCGCCGCGGGCACGATAGGCGAGCAGTACTTC.

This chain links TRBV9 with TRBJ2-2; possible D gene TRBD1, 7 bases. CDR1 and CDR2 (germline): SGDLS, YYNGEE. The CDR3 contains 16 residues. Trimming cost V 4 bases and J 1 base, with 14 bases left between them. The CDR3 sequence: CASSSSQGGNTGELFF. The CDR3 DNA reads TGTGCCAGCAGCTCGAGTCAGGGGGGGAACACCGGGGAGCTGTTTTTT.

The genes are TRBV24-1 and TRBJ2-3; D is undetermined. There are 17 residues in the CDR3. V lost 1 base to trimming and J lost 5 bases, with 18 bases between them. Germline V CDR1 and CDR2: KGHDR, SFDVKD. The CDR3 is CATSDLGWEGPGDTQYF. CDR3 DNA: TGTGCCACCAGTGATTTAGGGTGGGAAGGGCCAGGAGATACGCAGTATTTT.

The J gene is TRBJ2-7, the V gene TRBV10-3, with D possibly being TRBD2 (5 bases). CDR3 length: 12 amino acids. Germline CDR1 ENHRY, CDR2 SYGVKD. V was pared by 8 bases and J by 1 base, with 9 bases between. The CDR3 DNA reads TGTGCCATCGGAGGCCATTCCTACGAGCAGTACTTC. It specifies CAIGGHSYEQYF.

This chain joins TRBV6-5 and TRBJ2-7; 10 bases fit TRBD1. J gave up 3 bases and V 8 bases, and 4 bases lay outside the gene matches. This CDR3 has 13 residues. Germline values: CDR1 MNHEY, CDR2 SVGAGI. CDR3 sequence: CASRDRGYYEQYF. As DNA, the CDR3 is TGTGCCAGCCGGGACAGGGGCTACTACGAGCAGTACTTC.

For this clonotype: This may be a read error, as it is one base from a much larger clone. CDR3 residues: CASSQGGSQPQHF. The DNA of the CDR3 is TGCGCCAGCAGCCAGGGGGGCAGTCAGCCCCAGCATTTT. This chain links TRBV4-1 with TRBJ1-5; possibly TRBD1 for D (6 bases). Trimming removed 3 bases at V and 6 bases at J, with 9 bases between. CDR1 and CDR2 from the germline V gene are MGHRA and YSYEKL. This CDR3 is 13 amino acids long.

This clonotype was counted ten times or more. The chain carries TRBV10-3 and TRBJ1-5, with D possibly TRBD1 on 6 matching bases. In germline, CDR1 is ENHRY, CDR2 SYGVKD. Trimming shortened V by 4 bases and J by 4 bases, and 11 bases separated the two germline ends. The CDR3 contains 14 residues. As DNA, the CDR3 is TGTGCCATCAGTGTGGACCAGGGGAATCAGCCCCAGCATTTT. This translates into CAISVDQGNQPQHF.

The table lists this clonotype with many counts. For the CDR3, the DNA is TGTGCCAGCAGCGGCCAGGGTTACGAGCAGTACTTC. Its translation is CASSGQGYEQYF. V usage is TRBV7-9 and J usage is TRBJ2-7; TRBD1 is a possible D gene (5 bases). Trimming removed 5 bases from V and 4 bases from J, with 9 bases in between. The CDR3 has 12 residues. The V gene's germline CDR1 is SEHNR and CDR2 FQNEAQ (reference sequence). The entire variable domain, with the rest obtained from reference TRBV7-9 and TRBJ2-7, is as follows: DTGVSQNPRHKITKRGQNVTFRCDPISEHNRLYWYRQTLGQGPEFLTYFQNEAQLEKSRLLSDRFSAERPKGSFSTLEIQRTEQGDSAMYLCASSGQGYEQYFGPGTRLTVT.

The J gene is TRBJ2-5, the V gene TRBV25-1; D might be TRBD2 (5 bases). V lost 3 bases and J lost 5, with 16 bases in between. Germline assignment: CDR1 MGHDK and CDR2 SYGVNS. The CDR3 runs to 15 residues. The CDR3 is CASSDPRAERETQYF. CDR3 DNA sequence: TGTGCCAGCAGTGACCCTAGGGCGGAGCGGGAGACCCAGTACTTC.

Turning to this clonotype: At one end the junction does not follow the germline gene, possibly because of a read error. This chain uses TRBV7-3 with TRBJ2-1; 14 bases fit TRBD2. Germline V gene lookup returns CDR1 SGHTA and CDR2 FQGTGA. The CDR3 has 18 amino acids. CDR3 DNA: TGCGCCAGCAGCCCGGGACTAGCGGGGGTCTCCAGCGAGGATGAGCAGTTCTTC. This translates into CASSPGLAGVSSEDEQFF. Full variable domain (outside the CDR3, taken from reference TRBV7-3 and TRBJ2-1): GAGVSQTPSNKVTEKGKYVELRCDPISGHTALYWYRQSLGQGPEFLIYFQGTGAADDSGLPNDRFFAVRPEGSVSTLKIQRTERGDSAVYLCASSPGLAGVSSEDEQFFGPGTRLTVL.

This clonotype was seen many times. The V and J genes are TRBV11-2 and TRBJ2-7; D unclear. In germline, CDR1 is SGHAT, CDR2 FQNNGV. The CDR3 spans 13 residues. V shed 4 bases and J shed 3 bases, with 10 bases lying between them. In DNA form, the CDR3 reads TGTGCCAGCAGCTATGGGTTGGTCTACGAGCAGTACTTC. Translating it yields CASSYGLVYEQYF.

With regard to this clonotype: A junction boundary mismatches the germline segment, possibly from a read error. The CDR3 DNA follows: TGTGCCAGCAGCGTAGCGATCGGGACAGGGGTCACCGGGGAGCTGTTTTTT. It is translated as CASSVAIGTGVTGELFF. The genes are TRBV7-2 and TRBJ2-2, with 10 nucleotides matching TRBD1. The CDR3 sequence is 17 residues long. Germline CDR1 and CDR2: SGHTA and FQGNSA.

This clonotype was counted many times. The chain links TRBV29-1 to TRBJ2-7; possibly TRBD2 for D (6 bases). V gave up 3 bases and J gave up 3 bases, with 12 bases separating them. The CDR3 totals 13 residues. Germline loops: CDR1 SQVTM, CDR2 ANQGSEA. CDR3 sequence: CSVEGGRFYEQYF. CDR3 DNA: TGCAGCGTTGAGGGGGGAAGGTTCTACGAGCAGTACTTC.

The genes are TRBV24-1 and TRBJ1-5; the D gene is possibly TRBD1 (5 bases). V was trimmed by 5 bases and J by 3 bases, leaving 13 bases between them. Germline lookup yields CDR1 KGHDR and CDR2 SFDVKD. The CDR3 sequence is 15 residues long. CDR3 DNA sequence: TGTGCCACCAGTGGGTATCAGGGATACAATCAGCCCCAGCATTTT. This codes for CATSGYQGYNQPQHF.